Listed below are T cell receptor beta chains from one sample, sequenced in a study of T-cell reconstitution after alpha-beta-depleted transplantation in children. Each CDR3 protein gets one entry after TCRdb re-called the PCR reads with MiXCR. The repertoire holds about 110,000 distinct CDR3 sequences, 6.4% seen once, with 20% to 25% in the top ten. This material consisted of PBMCs, mostly from graft donor cells, taken 360 days after TCRalphabeta/CD19-depleted stem cell transplant. The receptors here all came from a male patient between 2 and 10 years old who had a stem cell transplant for acute lymphoblastic leukemia, so the T cells may come from the graft donor. CDR3s include the opening cysteine and the closing phenylalanine or tryptophan. The D gene is left open where the match is weak. Not every row has a clone size; where given, it reads once, few, many or a size class.

TRBV30	few	-	TRBJ1-1	12	TGTGCCTGGAGGTCCGGGAACACTGAAGCTTTCTTT	CAWRSGNTEAFF
TRBV5-1	many	-	TRBJ1-4	14	TGCGCCAGCAGCTTTAACGGACTTATAGAAAAACTGTTTTTT	CASSFNGLIEKLFF
TRBV4-3	many	-	TRBJ2-1	14	TGCGCCAGCAGCCAAGAAGCCCCCCGCAATGAGCAGTTCTTC	CASSQEAPRNEQFF
TRBV7-8	-	TRBD1	TRBJ1-1	15	TGTGCCAGCAGCTTCGAGACAGGGTTGAACACTGAAGCTTTCTTT	CASSFETGLNTEAFF
TRBV6-2/TRBV6-3	once	-	TRBJ2-5	12	TGTGCCAGCAGTTACGCGGGAGAGACCCAGTACTTC	CASSYAGETQYF
TRBV5-6	-	TRBD1	TRBJ2-7	13	TGTGCCAGCAGCTGGGACAGTACCTACGAGCAGTACTTC	CASSWDSTYEQYF
TRBV9	many	-	TRBJ2-3	13	TGTGCCAGCAGTCCCGGGTCGACAGATACGCAGTATTTT	CASSPGSTDTQYF
TRBV15	many	TRBD1	TRBJ1-4	14	TGTGCCACCAGCAGGGACAGGGGGTATGAAAAACTGTTTTTT	CATSRDRGYEKLFF
TRBV20-1	-	-	TRBJ2-3	17	TGCTGTGCTAGCCAAACACTAGCACGACCCGACCCGTATACGCAGTATTTT	CCASQTLARPDPYTQYF
TRBV28	-	-	TRBJ1-5	16	TGTGCCAGCAGTCCCGAAGGGCGGATAGACAATCAGCCCCAGCATTTT	CASSPEGRIDNQPQHF
TRBV27	-	-	TRBJ2-2	17	TGTGCCAGCAGCCTCCGACCCGCGACTAGAAACACCGGGGAGCTGTTTTTT	CASSLRPATRNTGELFF
TRBV7-9	many	-	TRBJ2-2	15	TGTGCCAGCAGTTGGACTGGATCGAACACCGGGGAGCTGTTTTTT	CASSWTGSNTGELFF
TRBV25-1	many	-	TRBJ2-4	12	TGTGCCAGCAGTGAATATGGGGACATTCAGTACTTC	CASSEYGDIQYF
TRBV24-1	many	-	TRBJ1-4	13	TGTGCCACCAGGCGAAGACGCCTGGAAAAACTGTTTTTT	CATRRRRLEKLFF
TRBV7-9	many	-	TRBJ1-1	10	TGTGCCAGCAGCTTCAGTGAAGCTTTCTTT	CASSFSEAFF
TRBV12-3/TRBV12-4	many	-	TRBJ1-5	15	TGTGCCAGCAGTTTAGGTCGGCCGATCAATCAGCCCCAGCATTTT	CASSLGRPINQPQHF
TRBV4-3	many	-	TRBJ2-7	15	TGCGCCAGCAGCCAAGATCTGGGCAGCTCCTACGAGCAGTACTTC	CASSQDLGSSYEQYF
TRBV9	many	TRBD1	TRBJ1-5	15	TGTGCCAGCAGCGCCGCCGGGACAGGGAATCAGCCCCAGCATTTT	CASSAAGTGNQPQHF
TRBV14	few	TRBD1	TRBJ1-2	16	TGTGCCAGCAGCCAACCAAGGACAGGGGGGTCTGGTGGCTACACCTTC	CASSQPRTGGSGGYTF
TRBV27	-	TRBD1	TRBJ1-1	16	TGTGCCAGCAGTTTATCACAGGGGCCGCCGAACACTGAAGCTTTCTTT	CASSLSQGPPNTEAFF
TRBV9	many	-	TRBJ2-7	13	TGTGCCAGCAGCGTAGACAGCCCCTACGAGCAGTACTTC	CASSVDSPYEQYF
TRBV27	many	-	TRBJ1-5	13	TGTGCCAGCTCCACAGGGACCAATCAGCCCCAGCATTTT	CASSTGTNQPQHF
TRBV4-3	many	-	TRBJ1-6	17	TGCGCCAGCAGCCAACTCAGGGGCGGCTCCTATAATTCACCCCTCCACTTT	CASSQLRGGSYNSPLHF
TRBV6-6	many	-	TRBJ2-7	11	TGTGCCAGCAGTCCTCCGGGACTGAAGTACTTC	CASSPPGLKYF
TRBV7-9	many	TRBD2	TRBJ2-3	16	TGTGCCAGCAGCCCCTGGACTAGCGGAGAGGCGGATACGCAGTATTTT	CASSPWTSGEADTQYF
TRBV28	-	-	TRBJ1-4	12	TGTGCCAGCAGTTGGACAAGGGAAAAACTGTTTTTT	CASSWTREKLFF
TRBV5-6	few	-	TRBJ2-5	14	TGTGCCAGCAGCACCAGCCAAGGGGGGGAGACCCAGTACTTC	CASSTSQGGETQYF
TRBV7-2	many	-	TRBJ1-2	13	TGTGCCAGCAGCTTAATAGGAAACAATGGCTACACCTTC	CASSLIGNNGYTF
TRBV29-1	many	-	TRBJ2-3	17	TGCAGCGTGGATGGACTACACAGAAAGGGTTTCACAGATACGCAGTATTTT	CSVDGLHRKGFTDTQYF
TRBV15	many	TRBD2	TRBJ2-3	15	TGTGCCACCTCGTCGGCGGGAGGGTCCACAGATACGCAGTATTTT	CATSSAGGSTDTQYF
TRBV20-1	many	TRBD2	TRBJ2-7	13	TGCACCAGGAGACTAGCGGGGTGCTACGAGCAGTACTTC	CTRRLAGCYEQYF
TRBV11-2	few	TRBD2	TRBJ2-1	15	TGTGCCAGCAGCACGCTAGCGGAGTTTTACAATGAGCAGTTCTTC	CASSTLAEFYNEQFF
TRBV7-2	-	-	TRBJ2-1	17	TGTGCCAGCAGCAGGCCACCGGCCGGGTTAGCGCTGAATGAGCAGTTCTTC	CASSRPPAGLALNEQFF
TRBV7-9	few	TRBD1	TRBJ2-7	14	TGTGCCAGCAGCTACCGACAGGGGGTAGGGGAGCAGTACTTC	CASSYRQGVGEQYF
TRBV20-1	many	TRBD1	TRBJ2-3	16	TGCAGTGCTAGAGATGGGGAGACAGGGCCCACAGATACGCAGTATTTT	CSARDGETGPTDTQYF
TRBV20-1	-	-	TRBJ1-3	12	TGCAGTTCTAGGGGATCTGGAAACACCATATATTTT	CSSRGSGNTIYF
TRBV28	few	-	TRBJ2-1	16	TGTGCCAGCAGTTTTTACGGACGGGGTTCCTACAATGAGCAGTTCTTC	CASSFYGRGSYNEQFF
TRBV24-1	many	TRBD1	TRBJ2-1	18	TGTGCCACCAGTGATGCCGGGACAGGGCCGACGCCATACAATGAGCAGTTCTTC	CATSDAGTGPTPYNEQFF
TRBV5-4	once	-	TRBJ2-1	13	TGTGCCATTCGGGACCCACCATACAATGAGCAGTTCTTC	CAIRDPPYNEQFF
TRBV6-5	-	-	TRBJ1-2	17	TGTGCCAGCAGTTACTCGCTGGGGCAGTCGGCGAACTATGGCTACACCTTC	CASSYSLGQSANYGYTF
TRBV11-2	few	-	TRBJ2-1	15	TGTGCCAGCAGCTTTTCCCGGGGCTGGAGGAATGAGCAGTTCTTC	CASSFSRGWRNEQFF
TRBV5-6	few	TRBD1	TRBJ2-7	15	TGTGCCAGCAGCCCGGGACAGGGGGGTTTCTACGAGCAGTACTTC	CASSPGQGGFYEQYF
TRBV6-5	many	TRBD1	TRBJ1-1	11	TGTGCCAGCAGGACAGGGGGCGAAGCTTTCTTT	CASRTGGEAFF
TRBV28	many	-	TRBJ2-1	12	TGTGCCAGCACGGACCCCTACAATGAGCAGTTCTTC	CASTDPYNEQFF
TRBV6-2/TRBV6-3	few	-	TRBJ2-7	14	TGTGCCAGCAGTTACTCGATGGTGGCCGACGAGCAGTACTTC	CASSYSMVADEQYF
TRBV10-1	few	-	TRBJ2-5	13	TGCGCCAGCAGCGCCGCGGGCTGGGAGACCCAGTACTTC	CASSAAGWETQYF
TRBV7-9	few	-	TRBJ1-2	14	TGTGCCAGCAGCTTAGGGCAGGGCATGTATGGCTACACCTTC	CASSLGQGMYGYTF
TRBV27	many	TRBD1	TRBJ1-5	13	TGTGCCACTAGGACAGGGGCCGGTCAGCCCCAGCATTTT	CATRTGAGQPQHF
TRBV7-9	-	-	TRBJ2-2	15	TGTGCCAGCAGCGACTATAGGGGGTACACCGGGGAGCTGTTTTTT	CASSDYRGYTGELFF
TRBV10-1	many	-	TRBJ2-1	16	TGCGCCAGCAGTGAGTCGATGGCCGTACGGGGCAATGAGCAGTTCTTC	CASSESMAVRGNEQFF
TRBV4-2	few	TRBD1	TRBJ2-7	15	TGTGCCAGCAGCCAAGGGTCGACAGGGGATGACGAGCAGTACTTC	CASSQGSTGDDEQYF
TRBV29-1	few	-	TRBJ2-6	15	TGCAGCGTTGTCGGGGACCCCTCTGGGGCCAACGTCCTGACTTTC	CSVVGDPSGANVLTF
TRBV4-3	few	-	TRBJ1-6	17	TGCGCCAGCAGCTCCCGTGCTTCGGCAGAACCTTATTCACCCCTCCACTTT	CASSSRASAEPYSPLHF
TRBV5-1	-	-	TRBJ1-2	18	TGCGCCAGCAGCCCCATCCGGGACAACCTACCTTCTAGCTATGGCTACACCTTC	CASSPIRDNLPSSYGYTF
TRBV5-1	many	-	TRBJ1-1	14	TGCGCCAGCAGCTTGGAGTCGGGACCCACTGAAGCTTTCTTT	CASSLESGPTEAFF